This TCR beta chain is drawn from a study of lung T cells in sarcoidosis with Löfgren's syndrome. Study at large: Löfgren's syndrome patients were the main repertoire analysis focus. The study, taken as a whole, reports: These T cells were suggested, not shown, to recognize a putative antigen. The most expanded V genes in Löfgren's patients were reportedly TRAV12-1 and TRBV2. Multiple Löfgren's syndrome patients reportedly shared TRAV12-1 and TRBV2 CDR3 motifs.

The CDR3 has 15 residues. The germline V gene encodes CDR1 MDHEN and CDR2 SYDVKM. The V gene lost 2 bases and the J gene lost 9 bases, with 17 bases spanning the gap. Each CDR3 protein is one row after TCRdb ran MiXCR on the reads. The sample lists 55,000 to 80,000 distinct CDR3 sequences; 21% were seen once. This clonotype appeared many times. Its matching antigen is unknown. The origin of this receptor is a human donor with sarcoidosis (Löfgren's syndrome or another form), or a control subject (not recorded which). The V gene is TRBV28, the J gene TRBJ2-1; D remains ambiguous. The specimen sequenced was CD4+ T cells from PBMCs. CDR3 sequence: CASSLPARLGAEQFF. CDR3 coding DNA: TGTGCCAGCAGTTTACCGGCTCGTTTGGGCGCTGAGCAGTTCTTC. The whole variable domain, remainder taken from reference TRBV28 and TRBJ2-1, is DVKVTQSSRYLVKRTGEKVFLECVQDMDHENMFWYRQDPGLGLRLIYFSYDVKMKEKGDIPEGYSVSREKKERFSLILESASTNQTSMYLCASSLPARLGAEQFFGPGTRLTVL.